A selection of T cell receptor beta chains follows, all from one sample in a study of cytomegalovirus exposure and HLA in healthy donors. TCRdb's table, derived via immunoSEQ multiplex PCR, lists solely in-frame clones and lacks some. This sample has fewer than 150,000 clones, with 60% to 80% found just once. Sequenced: PBMCs. These receptors all stem from a woman aged 45-65 years in good health and CMV-seronegative. Both conserved end residues are part of each CDR3. D genes are given only for firm matches.

v_call	d_call	j_call	cdr3_nt	cdr3_aa
TRBV5-4	NA	TRBJ2-5	TGTGCCAGCAGCTTGGAGGGGGAGACCCAGTACTTC	CASSLEGETQYF
TRBV10-3	NA	TRBJ1-5	TGTGCCATCAGCGAGGACATCAGCAATCAGCCCCAGCATTTT	CAISEDISNQPQHF
TRBV19	NA	TRBJ1-6	TGTGCCAGTAACCAGGGGACGAGCTCCTATAATTCACCCCTCCACTTT	CASNQGTSSYNSPLHF
TRBV7-2	NA	TRBJ2-5	TGTGCCAGCAGCTTAGTGGGGCAACCCCAAGAGACCCAGTACTTC	CASSLVGQPQETQYF
TRBV30	TRBD1	TRBJ1-5	TGTGCCTGGAGTGTATACAGGGGCGGTCAGCCCCAGCATTTT	CAWSVYRGGQPQHF
TRBV7-3	TRBD2	TRBJ2-7	TGTGCCAGCAGCCCGGGGGGTTATTATGAGCAGTACTTC	CASSPGGYYEQYF
TRBV7-9	TRBD1	TRBJ1-2	TGTGCCAGCAGCTTGGGGACAGGGATCGATGGCTACACCTTC	CASSLGTGIDGYTF
TRBV6-5	TRBD1	TRBJ1-1	TGTGCCAGCAGTCCTCGTGGCAGGGGGCCTTCTGAAGCTTTCTTT	CASSPRGRGPSEAFF
TRBV2	NA	TRBJ1-1	TGTGCCAGCATCCGCGGGGTTAGGACTGAAGCTTTCTTT	CASIRGVRTEAFF
TRBV28	NA	TRBJ2-1	TGTGCCAGCAGTACGCTATCCTACAATGAGCAGTTCTTC	CASSTLSYNEQFF
TRBV5-1	NA	TRBJ2-3	TGCGCCAGCAGCTTGGGCGTGAGCACAGATACGCAGTATTTT	CASSLGVSTDTQYF